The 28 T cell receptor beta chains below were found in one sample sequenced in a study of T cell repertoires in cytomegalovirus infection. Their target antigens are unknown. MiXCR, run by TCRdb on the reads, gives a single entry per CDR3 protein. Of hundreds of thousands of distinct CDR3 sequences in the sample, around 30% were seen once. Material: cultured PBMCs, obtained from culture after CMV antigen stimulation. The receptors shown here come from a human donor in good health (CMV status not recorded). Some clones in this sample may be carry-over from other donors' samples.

CDR3 DNA: TGCAGTGCTACCGAAATGGGCGGCGTAAACAATGAGCAGTTCTTC. Protein: CSATEMGGVNNEQFF. This chain links TRBV20-1 with TRBJ2-1; D remains ambiguous. The germline V and J ends were trimmed by 4 bases and 5 bases, with 18 bases remaining between them. Germline V gene data show CDR1 as DFQATT and CDR2 as SNEGSKA (reference sequence). This CDR3 is built from 15 residues.

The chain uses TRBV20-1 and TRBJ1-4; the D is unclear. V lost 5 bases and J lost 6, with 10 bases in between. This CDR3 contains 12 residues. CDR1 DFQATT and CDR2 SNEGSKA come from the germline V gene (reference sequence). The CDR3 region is CSAGPGDEKLFF. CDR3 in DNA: TGCAGTGCTGGCCCGGGAGATGAAAAACTGTTTTTT.

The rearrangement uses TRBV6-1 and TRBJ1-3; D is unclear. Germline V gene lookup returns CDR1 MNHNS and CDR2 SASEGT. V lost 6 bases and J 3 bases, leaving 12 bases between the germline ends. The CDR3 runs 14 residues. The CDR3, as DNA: TGTGCCAGCAGCAAAACAGCCATTGGAAACACCATATATTTT. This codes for CASSKTAIGNTIYF.

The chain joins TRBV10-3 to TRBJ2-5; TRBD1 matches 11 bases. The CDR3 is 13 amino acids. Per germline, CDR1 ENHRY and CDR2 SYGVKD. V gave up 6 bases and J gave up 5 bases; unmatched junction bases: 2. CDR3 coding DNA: TGTGCCATCAGGGGACAGGGGGTTGAGACCCAGTACTTC. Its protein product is CAIRGQGVETQYF.

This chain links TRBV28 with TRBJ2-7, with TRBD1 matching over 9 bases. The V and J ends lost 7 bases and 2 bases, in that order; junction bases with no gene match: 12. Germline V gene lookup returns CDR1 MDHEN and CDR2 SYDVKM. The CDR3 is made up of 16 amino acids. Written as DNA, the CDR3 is TGTGCCAGCACGAGGGGAGGAGGGGACAGGGCCTACGAGCAGTACTTC. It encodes CASTRGGGDRAYEQYF.

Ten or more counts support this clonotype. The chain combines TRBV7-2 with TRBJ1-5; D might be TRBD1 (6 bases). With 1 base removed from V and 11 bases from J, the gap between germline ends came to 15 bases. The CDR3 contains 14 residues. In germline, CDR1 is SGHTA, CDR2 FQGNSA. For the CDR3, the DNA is TGTGCCAGCAGCTTAGAGAGGGGGGAGGGGGCCCAGCATTTT. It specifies CASSLERGEGAQHF.

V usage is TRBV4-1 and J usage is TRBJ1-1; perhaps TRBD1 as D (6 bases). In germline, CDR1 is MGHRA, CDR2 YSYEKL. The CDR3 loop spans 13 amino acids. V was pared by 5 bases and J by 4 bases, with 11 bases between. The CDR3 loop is CASSVRGITEAFF. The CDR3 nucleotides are TGCGCCAGCAGCGTCAGGGGCATCACTGAAGCTTTCTTT.

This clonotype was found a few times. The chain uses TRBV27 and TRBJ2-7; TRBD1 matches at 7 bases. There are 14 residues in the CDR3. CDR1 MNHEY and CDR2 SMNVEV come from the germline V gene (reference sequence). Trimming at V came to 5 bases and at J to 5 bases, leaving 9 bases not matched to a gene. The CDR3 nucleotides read TGTGCCAGCAGTCCCGGGACAGCCGGCCACGAGCAGTACTTC. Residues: CASSPGTAGHEQYF.

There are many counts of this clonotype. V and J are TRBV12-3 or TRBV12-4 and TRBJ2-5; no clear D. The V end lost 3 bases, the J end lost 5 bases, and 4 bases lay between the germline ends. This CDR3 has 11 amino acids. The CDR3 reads CASSLFETQYF. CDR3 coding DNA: TGTGCCAGCAGTTTGTTTGAGACCCAGTACTTC.

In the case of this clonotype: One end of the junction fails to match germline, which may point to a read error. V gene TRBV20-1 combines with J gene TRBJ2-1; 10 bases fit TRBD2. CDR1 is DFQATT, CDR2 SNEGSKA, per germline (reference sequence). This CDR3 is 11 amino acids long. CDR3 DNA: TGCAGTGCTAGAGCCGCGATAGCGGGGGGCTTC. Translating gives CSARAAIAGGF.

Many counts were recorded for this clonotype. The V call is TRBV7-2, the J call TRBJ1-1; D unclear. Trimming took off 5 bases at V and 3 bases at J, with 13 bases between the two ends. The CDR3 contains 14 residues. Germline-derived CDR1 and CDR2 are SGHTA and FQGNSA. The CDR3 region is CASSPQTVYTEAFF. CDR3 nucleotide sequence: TGTGCCAGCAGCCCCCAAACCGTCTACACTGAAGCTTTCTTT.

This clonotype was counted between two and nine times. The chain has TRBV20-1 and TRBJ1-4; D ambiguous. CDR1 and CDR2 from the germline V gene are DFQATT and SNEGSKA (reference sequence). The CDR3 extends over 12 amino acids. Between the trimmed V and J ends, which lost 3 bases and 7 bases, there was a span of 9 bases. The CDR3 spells CSASVPGEKLFF. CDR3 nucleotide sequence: TGCAGTGCTAGTGTCCCAGGTGAAAAACTGTTTTTT.

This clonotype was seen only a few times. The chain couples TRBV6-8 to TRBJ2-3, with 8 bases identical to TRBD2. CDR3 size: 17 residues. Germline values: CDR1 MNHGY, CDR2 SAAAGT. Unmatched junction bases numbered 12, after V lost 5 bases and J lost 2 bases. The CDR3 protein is CASSTPKRGSYTDTQYF. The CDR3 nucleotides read TGTGCCAGCAGTACCCCCAAGCGGGGGAGCTACACAGATACGCAGTATTTT.

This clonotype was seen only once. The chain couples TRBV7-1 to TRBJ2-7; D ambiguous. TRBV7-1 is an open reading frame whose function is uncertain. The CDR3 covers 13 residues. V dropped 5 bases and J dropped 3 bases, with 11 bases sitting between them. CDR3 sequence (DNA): TGTGCCAGCAGCCCTAGGGCCGACTACGAGCAGTACTTC. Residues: CASSPRADYEQYF.

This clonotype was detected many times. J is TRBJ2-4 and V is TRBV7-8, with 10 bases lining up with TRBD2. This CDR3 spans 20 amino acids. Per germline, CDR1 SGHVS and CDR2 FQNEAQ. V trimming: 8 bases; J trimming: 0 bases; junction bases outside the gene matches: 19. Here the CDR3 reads CASSEDPSGRRTKAKNIQYF. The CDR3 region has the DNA TGTGCCAGCTCCGAGGACCCTAGCGGGAGACGAACGAAAGCCAAAAACATTCAGTACTTC.

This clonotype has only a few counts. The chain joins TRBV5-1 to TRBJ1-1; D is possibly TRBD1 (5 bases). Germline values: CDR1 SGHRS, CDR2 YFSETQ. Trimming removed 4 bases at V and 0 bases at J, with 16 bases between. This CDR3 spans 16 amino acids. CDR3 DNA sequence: TGCGCCAGCAGCCGTGGGGACGCCGCCCTGAACACTGAAGCTTTCTTT. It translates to CASSRGDAALNTEAFF.

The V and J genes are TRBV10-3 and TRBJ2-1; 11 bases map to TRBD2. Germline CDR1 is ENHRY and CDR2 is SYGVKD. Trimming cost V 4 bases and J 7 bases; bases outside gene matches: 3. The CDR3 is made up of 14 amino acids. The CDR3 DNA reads TGTGCCATCAGTGCTCCTAGCGGGAGGAATGAGCAGTTCTTC. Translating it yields CAISAPSGRNEQFF.

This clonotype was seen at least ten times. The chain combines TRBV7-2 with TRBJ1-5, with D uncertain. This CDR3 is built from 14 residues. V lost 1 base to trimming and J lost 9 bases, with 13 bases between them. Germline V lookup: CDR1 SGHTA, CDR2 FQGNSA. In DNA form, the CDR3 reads TGTGCCAGCAGCTTAGTAGCCGAAAGTGGGCCCCAGCATTTT. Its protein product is CASSLVAESGPQHF.

CDR3 region: CASGGLAGGRDTQYF. DNA of the CDR3: TGTGCCAGCGGAGGACTAGCGGGGGGACGAGATACGCAGTATTTT. This chain links TRBV6-1 with TRBJ2-3; TRBD2 matches 14 bases. The CDR3 is 15 residues long. Germline CDR1 is MNHNS and CDR2 is SASEGT. Losses at the gene ends were 8 bases for V and 5 bases for J; bases not matched to a gene: 6.

The CDR3 nucleotides are TGTGCCAGCAGCTATTGGACAGGTGACACCGGGGAGCTGTTTTTT. Its protein is CASSYWTGDTGELFF. This sequence joins TRBV7-2 and TRBJ2-2, with 7 bases fitting TRBD1. V lost 4 bases, J lost 3 bases, and 5 bases stayed unmatched. Germline V gene data show CDR1 as SGHTA and CDR2 as FQGNSA. The CDR3 spans 15 residues.

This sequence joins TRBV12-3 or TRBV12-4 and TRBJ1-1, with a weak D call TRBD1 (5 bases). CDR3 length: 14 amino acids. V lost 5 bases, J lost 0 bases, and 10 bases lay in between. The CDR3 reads CASSTRALNTEAFF. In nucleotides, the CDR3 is TGTGCCAGCAGTACCAGGGCCCTGAACACTGAAGCTTTCTTT.

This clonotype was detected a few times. This CDR3 is CASSRDSRREQYF. The CDR3 DNA follows: TGTGCCAGCAGCCGGGACAGCCGCCGGGAGCAGTACTTC. The chain recombines TRBV5-6 with TRBJ2-7, with TRBD1 matching 7 bases. With 4 bases clipped from V and 7 bases from J, the junction kept 8 bases outside the gene matches. The germline CDR1 and CDR2 sequences are SGHDT and YYEEEE. This CDR3 has 13 amino acids. Using reference TRBV5-6 and TRBJ2-7 for the parts outside the CDR3, the full variable domain is DAGVTQSPTHLIKTRGQQVTLRCSPKSGHDTVSWYQQALGQGPQFIFQYYEEEERQRGNFPDRFSGHQFPNYSSELNVNALLLGDSALYLCASSRDSRREQYFGPGTRLTVT.

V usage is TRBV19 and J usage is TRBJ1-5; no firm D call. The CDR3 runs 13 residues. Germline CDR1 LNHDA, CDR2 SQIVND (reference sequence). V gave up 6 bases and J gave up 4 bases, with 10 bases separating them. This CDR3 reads CASSTGANQPQHF. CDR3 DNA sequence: TGTGCCAGTAGCACCGGAGCTAATCAGCCCCAGCATTTT.

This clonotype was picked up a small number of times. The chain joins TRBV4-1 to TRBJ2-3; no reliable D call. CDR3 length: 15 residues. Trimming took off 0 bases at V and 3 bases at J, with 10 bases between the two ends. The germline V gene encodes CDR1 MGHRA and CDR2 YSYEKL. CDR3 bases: TGCGCCAGCAGCCAAGAATGGTACGGGACAGATACGCAGTATTTT. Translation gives CASSQEWYGTDTQYF.

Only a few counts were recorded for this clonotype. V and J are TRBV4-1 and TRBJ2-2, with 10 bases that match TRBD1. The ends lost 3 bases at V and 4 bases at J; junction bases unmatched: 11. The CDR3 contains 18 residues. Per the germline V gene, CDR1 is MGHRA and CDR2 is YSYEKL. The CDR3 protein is CASSHMGQGKGSTGELFF. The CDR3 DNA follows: TGCGCCAGCAGCCATATGGGACAGGGGAAGGGAAGCACCGGGGAGCTGTTTTTT.

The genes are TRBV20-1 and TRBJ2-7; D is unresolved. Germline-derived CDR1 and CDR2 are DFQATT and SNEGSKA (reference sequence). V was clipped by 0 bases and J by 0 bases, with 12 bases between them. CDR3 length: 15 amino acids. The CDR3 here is CSARDGAAPSYEQYF. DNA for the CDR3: TGCAGTGCTAGAGACGGCGCGGCCCCCTCCTACGAGCAGTACTTC.

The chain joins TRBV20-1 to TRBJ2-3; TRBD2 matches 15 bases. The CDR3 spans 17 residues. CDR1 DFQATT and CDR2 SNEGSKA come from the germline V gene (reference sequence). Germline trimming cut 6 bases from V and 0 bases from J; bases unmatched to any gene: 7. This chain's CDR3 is CSATGTSGGSSTDTQYF. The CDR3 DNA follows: TGCAGTGCGACAGGGACTAGCGGGGGGAGTAGCACAGATACGCAGTATTTT.

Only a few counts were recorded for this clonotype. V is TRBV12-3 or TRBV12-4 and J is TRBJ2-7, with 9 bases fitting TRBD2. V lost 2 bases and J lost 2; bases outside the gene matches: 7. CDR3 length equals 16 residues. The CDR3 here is CASSLRPTSGPYEQYF. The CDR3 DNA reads TGTGCCAGCAGTTTACGCCCTACTAGCGGGCCCTACGAGCAGTACTTC.